The entry below describes one T cell receptor beta chain. This record comes from a study of blood T cell repertoires in COVID-19. CDR1 and CDR2 from the germline V gene are LGHNA and YSLEER. V shed 1 base, J shed 5 bases, and the junction held 3 bases outside the gene matches. The length of the CDR3 is 15 residues. Authors' analysis steps: Cell counts per sample came from amplifying reference gene primers. The assay was immunoSEQ multiplex PCR, and TCRdb's table has in-frame clones only and misses some. V and J calls and clone size are given by that table; D and trimming were obtained from the DNA. The sample lists about 120,000 clones, 75% to 85% occurring once.

The rearrangement links TRBV4-3 to TRBJ2-5; 11 bases agree with TRBD2. Sequenced input: peripheral blood. This clonotype originated in a woman older than 75 with acute or convalescent COVID-19. The CDR3 DNA is TGCGCCAGCAGCCAAGGGATAGCGGGGGGGGAGACCCAGTACTTC. Its protein is CASSQGIAGGETQYF.